This entry is about one TCR beta chain. Described treatment: oral pan-JAK inhibitor, 5-10 mg twice daily. RNA was isolated and reverse transcribed to cDNA, the sequencing template. Only in-frame clones appear in the TCRdb table, and some are missing; sequencing was by immunoSEQ multiplex PCR. The data show around 290,000 clones, 58% seen once. V was cut by 3 bases and J by 6 bases, with 15 bases left in between. The CDR3 consists of 14 residues. Germline V CDR1 and CDR2: SGHRS, YFSETQ. The data are from a study of CD8+ T cells in alopecia areata. Material: CD4+ T cells sorted from blood, obtained at week 24, from a patient treated with tofacitinib. The chain combines TRBV5-1 with TRBJ1-2; unclear D gene. This receptor was obtained from a human donor with alopecia areata. CDR3 residues: CASSSTPNGDGYTF. The DNA of the CDR3 is TGCGCCAGCAGCTCAACTCCGAATGGGGATGGCTACACCTTC.